This T cell receptor beta chain stems from a study of identifying expanded T cells in peripheral blood. Libraries were prepared by immunoSEQ multiplex PCR; TCRdb keeps only in-frame clonotypes and omits some of them. The data show fewer than 130,000 clones, around 88% seen once. With 9 bases removed from V and 4 bases from J, the gap between germline ends came to 15 bases. The germline gives CDR1 SGHNT, CDR2 YYREEE (reference sequence). This CDR3 has 13 residues. Study outcomes and limitations: About 1.3 clones differed between technical replicates, versus around 15 and 19 over time. Clone count variance between approximately two-week samples rose with total template count.

During the collection period, no donor immune events like infections were recorded. Concerning this clone itself: Antigen unknown.

The specimen sequenced was blood. V usage is TRBV5-4 and J usage is TRBJ2-3; D possibly corresponds to TRBD1 (6 bases). This TCR was recovered from a person aged 18 to 70 in good health. CDR3 region: CATLGASPDTQYF. CDR3 coding DNA: TGTGCCACCCTGGGGGCCTCCCCAGATACGCAGTATTTT.